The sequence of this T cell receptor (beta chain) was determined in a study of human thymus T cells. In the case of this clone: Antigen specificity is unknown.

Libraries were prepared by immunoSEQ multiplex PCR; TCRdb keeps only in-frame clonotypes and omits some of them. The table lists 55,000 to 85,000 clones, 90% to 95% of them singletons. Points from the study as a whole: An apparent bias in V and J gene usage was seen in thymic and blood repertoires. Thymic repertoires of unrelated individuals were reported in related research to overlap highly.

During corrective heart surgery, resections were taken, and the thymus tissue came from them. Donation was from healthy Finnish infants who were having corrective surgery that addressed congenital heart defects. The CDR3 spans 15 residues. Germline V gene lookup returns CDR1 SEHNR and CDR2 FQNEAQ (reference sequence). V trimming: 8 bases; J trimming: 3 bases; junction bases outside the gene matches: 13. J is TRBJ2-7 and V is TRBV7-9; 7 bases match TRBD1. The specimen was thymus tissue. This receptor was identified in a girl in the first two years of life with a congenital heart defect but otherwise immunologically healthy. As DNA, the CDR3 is TGTGCCAGCTCGTCAGGGGGACACTCCCACTACGAGCAGTACTTC. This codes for CASSSGGHSHYEQYF.